This T cell receptor beta chain originates from a study of T cells after posttransplantation cyclophosphamide. Concerning this clone: Its target is not known.

CDR1 and CDR2 from the germline V gene are SGHRS and YFSETQ. This CDR3 contains 16 residues. V was pared by 3 bases and J by 9 bases, with 11 bases of the junction left unmatched. The table came from immunoSEQ multiplex PCR; TCRdb's copy has only in-frame clones and leaves some out. This sample has about 14,000 clones, with almost 85% found just once. Study-wide points: Blood and skin or GI T cell repertoires showed limited TRB overlap. Recipient CMV seropositivity and CMV reactivation strongly tracked TRB clonality.

Controls had myeloablative marrow grafts with methotrexate and calcineurin inhibitor, sampled at 1 year. This material consisted of PBMCs, taken less than 400 days after allogeneic stem cell transplant with calcineurin inhibitor and methotrexate. The clonotype was recovered from a male patient between 18 and 35 years old who received an allogeneic stem cell transplant from a related donor, was CMV-positive, and had no GVHD. The graft donor may be the source of some T cells. This chain links TRBV5-1 with TRBJ2-1, with 11 bases fitting TRBD2. The CDR3 loop is CASSYTGTSGNSEQFF. The CDR3 DNA reads TGCGCCAGCAGCTATACCGGGACTAGCGGCAATAGTGAGCAGTTCTTC. Combining the CDR3 with reference TRBV5-1 and TRBJ2-1 gives the whole variable domain KAGVTQTPRYLIKTRGQQVTLSCSPISGHRSVSWYQQTPGQGLQFLFEYFSETQRNKGNFPGRFSGRQFSNSRSEMNVSTLELGDSALYLCASSYTGTSGNSEQFFGPGTRLTVL.